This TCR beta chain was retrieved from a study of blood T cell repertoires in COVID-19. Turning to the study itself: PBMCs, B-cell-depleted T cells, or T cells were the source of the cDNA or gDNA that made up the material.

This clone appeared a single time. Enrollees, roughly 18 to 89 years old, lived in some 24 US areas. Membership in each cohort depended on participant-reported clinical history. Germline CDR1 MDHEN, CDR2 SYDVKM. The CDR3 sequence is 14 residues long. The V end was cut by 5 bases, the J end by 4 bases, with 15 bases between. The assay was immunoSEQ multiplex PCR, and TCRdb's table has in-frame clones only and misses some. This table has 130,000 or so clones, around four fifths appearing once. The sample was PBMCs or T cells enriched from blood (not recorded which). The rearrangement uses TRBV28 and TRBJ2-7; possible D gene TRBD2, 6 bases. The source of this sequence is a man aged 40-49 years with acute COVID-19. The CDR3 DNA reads TGTGCCAGCAGTCCCCTGGGGGGTAAGTACGAGCAGTACTTC. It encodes CASSPLGGKYEQYF.